These 21 T cell receptor beta chains came from one sample sequenced in a study of radiation and T cells in renal cell carcinoma (dated by TCRdb to about 2020). Libraries were prepared through the immunoSEQ multiplex PCR assay. TCRdb re-hosts the immuneACCESS table, in-frame sequences only. Its copies lack some clones; in the studies checked, an unresolved V gene accounts for under half of them, and the cause for the rest is not known. The sample table lists more than 120,000 clones, approximately 86% of them with a count of one. In total, the top ten clones hold around a sixth of the sample. The time point label of this sample denotes: blood 4 weeks post-SBRT, at nephrectomy. Explained via the paper, the treatment or condition label denotes: 15 Gy SBRT to primary tumor, nephrectomy 4 weeks later. The sequences come from blood, collected from a patient whose treatment included radiotherapy and nephrectomy. These receptors all stem from a woman aged 45-60 years with renal cell carcinoma.

This chain links TRBV6-5 with TRBJ2-1; 15 bases are shared with TRBD2. Per germline, CDR1 MNHEY and CDR2 SVGAGI. CDR3 size: 15 residues. V shed 6 bases, J shed 7 bases, and the junction held 4 bases outside the gene matches. CDR3 bases: TGTGCCAGCAGGCGGACTAGCGGGAGGGTTAATGAGCAGTTCTTC. It yields the protein CASRRTSGRVNEQFF.

The chain couples TRBV9 to TRBJ2-7, with 12 bases that match TRBD1. This CDR3 is built from 14 residues. Germline V lookup: CDR1 SGDLS, CDR2 YYNGEE. The ends lost 3 bases at V and 6 bases at J; junction bases unmatched: 4. The CDR3 protein is CASSAGTGGGEQYF. Here the CDR3 DNA reads TGTGCCAGCAGCGCAGGGACAGGGGGCGGCGAGCAGTACTTC.

This clone was detected only a few times. The V and J genes are TRBV20-1 and TRBJ1-1; no definite D call. The CDR3 runs 11 residues. The V and J ends lost 4 bases and 6 bases respectively, with 9 bases between them. From germline, CDR1 is DFQATT and CDR2 SNEGSKA (reference sequence). The CDR3 DNA follows: TGCAGTGCTAAATTGGTCCCTGAAGCTTTCTTT. Its protein is CSAKLVPEAFF.

The chain uses TRBV21-1 and TRBJ1-5. TRBV21-1 is flagged as a pseudogene. The CDR3 runs to 12 residues. The CDR3 nucleotides read TGTGCCAGCAGCAAAAAAGATCAGCCCCAGCATTTT. Protein sequence: CASSKKDQPQHF.

This rearrangement joins TRBV7-2 to TRBJ2-7, with TRBD2 matching 9 bases. Germline V lookup: CDR1 SGHTA, CDR2 FQGNSA. CDR3 length equals 15 residues. Losses at the gene ends were 5 bases for V and 0 bases for J; bases not matched to a gene: 5. CDR3 residues: CASSASGGNSYEQYF. CDR3 nucleotide sequence: TGTGCCAGCAGCGCCAGCGGGGGGAACTCCTACGAGCAGTACTTC.

A few counts support this clone. This chain joins TRBV10-3 and TRBJ1-6; 9 bases fit TRBD1. J gave up 10 bases and V 6 bases, and 7 bases lay outside the gene matches. Germline CDR1 ENHRY, CDR2 SYGVKD. This CDR3 comprises 14 residues. The CDR3 loop reads CAIRGDRDGSPLHF. Written as DNA, the CDR3 is TGTGCCATCAGGGGGGACAGGGACGGGTCACCCCTCCACTTT.

CDR3 in amino acids: CASSERGPGAGNTIYF. CDR3 nucleotide sequence: TGTGCCAGCAGTGAAAGGGGGCCGGGGGCTGGAAACACCATATATTTT. The rearrangement uses TRBV2 and TRBJ1-3; 7 bases match TRBD1. This CDR3 comprises 16 residues. Trimming took 2 bases from V and 2 from J; bases not matched to a gene: 6. Per germline, CDR1 SNHLY and CDR2 FYNNEI.

A few counts support this clone. The genes are TRBV6-4 and TRBJ2-2; unclear D gene. Germline V gives CDR1 MRHNA, CDR2 SNTAGT. The CDR3 extends over 14 amino acids. Trimming stripped 1 base from V and 1 base from J, with 4 bases between. For the CDR3, the DNA is TGTGCCAGCAGTGACTTCGAGAACACCGGGGAGCTGTTTTTT. Translating gives CASSDFENTGELFF.

V gene TRBV6-1 combines with J gene TRBJ1-1; possible D gene TRBD1, 6 bases. V shed 4 bases and J shed 6 bases, with 6 bases lying between them. This CDR3 has 11 residues. CDR1 and CDR2 from the germline V gene are MNHNS and SASEGT. The CDR3 region is CASSGTAEAFF. The DNA of the CDR3 is TGTGCCAGCAGTGGGACAGCTGAAGCTTTCTTT.

V gene TRBV29-1 combines with J gene TRBJ1-4; a possible D gene is TRBD1 (6 bases). Looked up from germline, CDR1 is SQVTM and CDR2 is ANQGSEA. V was pared by 7 bases and J by 8 bases, with 17 bases between. The CDR3 sequence is 13 residues long. CDR3 bases: TGCAGCGCAGGGGAGATCCAAGGCGAAAAACTGTTTTTT. Its protein product is CSAGEIQGEKLFF.

The rearrangement joins TRBV7-6 to TRBJ2-3; no clear D gene. The CDR3 spans 14 residues. The ends were cut back, 3 bases at V and 0 bases at J, with 7 bases in the middle. The germline V gene encodes CDR1 SGHVS and CDR2 FNYEAQ. DNA of the CDR3: TGTGCCAGCAGCTTGGGCAGCAGCACAGATACGCAGTATTTT. Encoded protein: CASSLGSSTDTQYF.

This rearrangement joins TRBV18 to TRBJ2-6; possibly TRBD1 for D (6 bases). With 8 bases removed from V and 4 bases from J, the gap between germline ends came to 15 bases. From germline, CDR1 is KGHSH and CDR2 LQKENI. This CDR3 has 15 residues. The CDR3 protein is CASRPMGAGANVLTF. The CDR3 DNA sequence: TGTGCCAGCAGACCAATGGGGGCCGGGGCCAACGTCCTGACTTTC.

The gene calls are TRBV5-6 and TRBJ1-1; D is uncertain. The germline gives CDR1 SGHDT, CDR2 YYEEEE. CDR3 length equals 16 residues. The ends were cut back, 0 bases at V and 0 bases at J, with 12 bases in the middle. CDR3: CASSLDGRPLNTEAFF. DNA of the CDR3: TGTGCCAGCAGCTTGGACGGCAGACCCCTGAACACTGAAGCTTTCTTT.

This chain uses TRBV7-2 with TRBJ1-2; 8 positions match TRBD1. V was pared by 2 bases and J by 4 bases, with 6 bases of the junction left unmatched. Per germline, CDR1 SGHTA and CDR2 FQGNSA. CDR3 length: 15 residues. In DNA, the CDR3 is TGTGCCAGCAGCTTAATGGGACAGGAAGTCTATGGCTACACCTTC. Amino acids: CASSLMGQEVYGYTF.

The genes are TRBV4-1 and TRBJ2-3; 8 positions match TRBD2. With V trimmed by 4 bases and J by 10 bases, 7 bases remained unmatched. This CDR3 spans 13 amino acids. Germline assignment: CDR1 MGHRA and CDR2 YSYEKL. CDR3 region: CASSRISGGAQYF. In DNA form, the CDR3 reads TGCGCCAGCAGCCGCATCTCGGGGGGGGCGCAGTATTTT.

The V and J genes are TRBV5-1 and TRBJ2-3; TRBD2 matches at 14 bases. CDR3 size: 16 residues. Germline lookup yields CDR1 SGHRS and CDR2 YFSETQ. J lost 8 bases, V lost 5 bases, and 10 bases had no gene match. The CDR3, as DNA: TGCGCCAGCAGTCCCGGGACTAGCGGGAGAAGCGGTACGCAGTATTTT. It codes for CASSPGTSGRSGTQYF.

This clone has just a few counts. The CDR3 DNA reads as TGTGCCTGGATGGGGTGGCGAGCTTTCTTT. It yields the protein CAWMGWRAFF. The chain couples TRBV30 to TRBJ1-1; D remains unclear. The CDR3 runs 10 residues. The ends were cut back, 4 bases at V and 10 bases at J, with 10 bases in the middle. Germline V CDR1 and CDR2: GTSNPN, SVGIG (reference sequence). Using reference TRBV30 and TRBJ1-1 for the parts outside the CDR3, the full variable domain is SQTIHQWPATLVQPVGSPLSLECTVEGTSNPNLYWYRQAAGRGLQLLFYSVGIGQISSEVPQNLSASRPQDRQFILSSKKLLLSDSGFYLCAWMGWRAFFGQGTRLTVV.

The rearrangement joins TRBV10-3 to TRBJ1-1; 7 bases align to TRBD1. Looked up from germline, CDR1 is ENHRY and CDR2 is SYGVKD. Trimming cost V 2 bases and J 10 bases; bases outside gene matches: 13. This CDR3 region has 15 residues. CDR3 DNA: TGTGCCATCAGTGAGATGGGGACAGCCACTTCAGCAGCTTTCTTT. It encodes CAISEMGTATSAAFF.

This clone was recorded only once. The CDR3 DNA is TGTGCCAGCAGCTTTGAAGGGTTGAGCTCCTACGAGCAGTACTTC. Translation gives CASSFEGLSSYEQYF. V gene TRBV5-5 combines with J gene TRBJ2-7; D remains ambiguous. The V end was cut by 2 bases, the J end by 0 bases, with 12 bases between. The CDR3 spans 15 residues. Germline lookup yields CDR1 SGHKS and CDR2 YYEKEE (reference sequence).

Here the CDR3 reads CASNYRDGGYNEQFF. CDR3 DNA sequence: TGCGCCAGCAATTACAGGGACGGGGGTTACAATGAGCAGTTCTTC. This sequence joins TRBV4-3 and TRBJ2-1; possibly TRBD1 or TRBD2 for D (6 bases each). Germline values: CDR1 LGHNA, CDR2 YSLEER. The germline V and J ends were trimmed by 7 bases and 4 bases, with 17 bases remaining between them. The CDR3 extends over 15 amino acids.

The chain combines TRBV9 with TRBJ2-7; 8 positions match TRBD2. CDR1 and CDR2 from the germline V gene are SGDLS and YYNGEE. The ends lost 4 bases at V and 7 bases at J; junction bases unmatched: 13. The CDR3 length is 15 residues. The CDR3 region has the DNA TGTGCCAGCAGCCCCTCGGGGCGGGGGGAAGGGGAGCAGTACTTC. As protein: CASSPSGRGEGEQYF.